The following is a T cell receptor beta chain sequence with its context. A single count supports this clone. This clone's antigen is unknown. No base-level quality is on record; no much larger clone is a single base apart. The data derive from a study of T cell clonotyping in hematopoietic cell transplantation (dated by TCRdb to about 2021). For the wider study: Pretransplant samples from recipients were collected after cytoreduction. A total of 130 to 150 blood samples were collected in the study from a few dozen consecutive transplant recipients and their related donors. Recruitment of patients ran from September 2015 to early 2017, and follow-up continued until late 2020 or until death. General study outcomes and caveats: Inverse Simpson Index values from donors and from recipients before transplant predicted broader TCR repertoire diversity after transplant. A decrease in recipient TCR diversity was observed after transplant, and a progressive increase in pathologically expanded clonotypes was seen from day 30 to day 180. Just a small fraction of recipient repertoires overlapped with donor repertoires, and more than 97% appeared de novo at the given depth. The sample size was limited, and because cells were not sorted, the contributions of CD4 and CD8 repertoires could not be separated.

The immunoSEQ assay, a bias-controlled multiplex PCR with V- and J-specific primers, was used to amplify TCR beta CDR3 regions from genomic DNA. A proprietary barcode and Illumina adapter sequences were added to the CDR3 amplicons in a second PCR step. CDR3 libraries were sequenced on an Illumina MiSeq instrument. From the authors' description of their analysis: Export and quality control were performed with immunoSEQ Analyzer 3.0, and downstream analyses were performed with R Bioconductor and Immunarch. Only productive rearrangements within the normalized downsampled data set were used in the calculation of repertoire metrics. Pathologically expanded clonotypes were defined as those larger than 5 templates in the normalized cohort. The Inverse Simpson Index served as the measure of repertoire diversity. To capture all clonotypes, CMV-specificity analyses were performed on the non-normalized data set. TCRdb took this table from immuneACCESS and kept in-frame rearrangements with V and J called. Such tables lack part of the clones; where checked against another copy, unresolved V genes explain under half of the gap, and the rest is unexplained. The V and J calls and clone size are taken from that table; D and trimming were inferred from the DNA. For this sample there are some 29,000 clones; over 65% appear just once. In total, the top ten clones hold 6% to 7.5% of the sample.

V sheds 2 bases and J sheds 1 base, leaving 9 bases between their ends. Counted from cysteine to phenylalanine, this CDR3 has 15 amino acids. Solely the CDR3 DNA is kept, with 45 bases framed from the first base. CDR1 SEHNR and CDR2 FQNEAQ are derived from the germline V gene (reference sequence). Interpreted using the paper, the time point label stands for: recipient sample about 28 days before transplant, after cytoreduction. Recipient blood was collected about 28 days before transplant and at days 30, 100 and 180 after transplant. Using Nuclei Lysis Solution, genomic DNA was extracted from unfractionated peripheral blood mononuclear cells that were either fresh or cryopreserved.

The sequence derives from a woman aged 25 to 39 with chronic myeloid leukemia. Some clones in this sample may be carry-over from other donors' samples. The specimen comprised peripheral blood mononuclear cells, sampled before stem cell transplant. The rearranged chain carries TRBV7-9 and TRBJ1-5, with TRBD1 as a weak D call on 5 bases. The DNA sequence follows: TGTGCCAGCAGCTTAACAGCAGGGAGCAATCAGCCCCAGCATTTT. This codes for CASSLTAGSNQPQHF.